The 4 T cell receptor beta chains reported below all come from one sample, sequenced in a study of blood T cells in healthy people across ages. Through a sample-barcoded 5' primer and a J-beta primer mix, a second PCR was run for roughly 6 to 11 cycles. TCRdb ran MiXCR on the 5' RACE reads and lists one entry per CDR3 protein. The sample contains 1.5 million to 1.9 million distinct CDR3 sequences, roughly two fifths of which appear only once. Material: blood. These receptor sequences come from a woman under 30 in good health.

There are a few counts of this clonotype. A junction end diverges from the germline sequence, so it may reflect a read error. The gene calls are TRBV20-1 and TRBJ2-3; 7 bases are a match to TRBD1. CDR3 length: 14 amino acids. The germline gives CDR1 DFQATT, CDR2 SNEGSKA (reference sequence). DNA of the CDR3: TGTGGGACCCCACACACCACAGGGGCAGATACGCAGTATTTT. It codes for CGTPHTTGADTQYF.

This rearrangement joins TRBV4-3 to TRBJ1-4; 7 nucleotides agree with TRBD1. CDR1 and CDR2 from the germline V gene are LGHNA and YSLEER. There are 15 residues in the CDR3. Trimming at V came to 4 bases and at J to 8 bases, leaving 10 bases not matched to a gene. In DNA, the CDR3 is TGCGCCAGCAGCCGGAAACAGGGGTATGGGGAAAAACTGTTTTTT. Translation: CASSRKQGYGEKLFF.

V gene TRBV5-1 combines with J gene TRBJ1-5; the match to TRBD1 covers 10 bases. Per germline, CDR1 SGHRS and CDR2 YFSETQ. V dropped 3 bases and J dropped 0; count of bases not matched to a gene: 6. This CDR3 spans 17 amino acids. CDR3 protein: CASSSGTGAYSNQPQHF. CDR3 DNA sequence: TGCGCCAGCAGCTCGGGGACAGGGGCATATAGCAATCAGCCCCAGCATTTT.

In its sample, this clonotype was seen a few times. This chain uses TRBV27 with TRBJ1-1; a weak D match, TRBD1 (6 bases). Germline V gene data show CDR1 as MNHEY and CDR2 as SMNVEV (reference sequence). V lost 9 bases, J lost 9 bases, and 8 bases lay in between. The CDR3 is 9 amino acids. CDR3 nucleotides: TGTGCCAGAGGGACACAAGCTTTCTTT. Amino acid sequence: CARGTQAFF.